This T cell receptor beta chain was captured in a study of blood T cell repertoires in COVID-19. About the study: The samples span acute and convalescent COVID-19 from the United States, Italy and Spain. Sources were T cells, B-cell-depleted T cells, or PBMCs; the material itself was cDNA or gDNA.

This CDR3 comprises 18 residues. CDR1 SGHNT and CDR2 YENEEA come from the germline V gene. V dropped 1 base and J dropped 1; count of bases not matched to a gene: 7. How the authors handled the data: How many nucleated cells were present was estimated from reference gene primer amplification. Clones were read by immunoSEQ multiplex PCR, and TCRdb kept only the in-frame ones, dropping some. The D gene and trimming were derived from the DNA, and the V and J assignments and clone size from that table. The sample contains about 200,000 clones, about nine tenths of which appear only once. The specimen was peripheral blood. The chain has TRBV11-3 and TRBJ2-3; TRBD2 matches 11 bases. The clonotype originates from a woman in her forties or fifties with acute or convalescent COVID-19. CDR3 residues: CASSLGLAGGPRTDTQYF. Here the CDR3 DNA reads TGTGCCAGCAGCTTAGGGTTAGCGGGGGGGCCCCGCACAGATACGCAGTATTTT. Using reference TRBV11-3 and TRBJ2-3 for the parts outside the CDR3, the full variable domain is EAGVVQSPRYKIIEKKQPVAFWCNPISGHNTLYWYLQNLGQGPELLIRYENEEAVDDSQLPKDRFSAERLKGVDSTLKIQPAELGDSAVYLCASSLGLAGGPRTDTQYFGPGTRLTVL.